This T cell receptor beta chain was identified during a study of cytomegalovirus exposure and HLA in healthy donors. Study as a whole: Approximately 180 million T cells yielded 100 million to 130 million unique TCR beta sequences, as an earlier analysis found. Regarding the study as a whole: Cytomegalovirus association was listed for under 200 TCR beta chains. Some V segments (TRBV6-2 and TRBV6-3 among them) were excluded as indistinguishable. A missense DCLRE1C variant was associated with V- and J-gene trimming of TCR beta chains in a later analysis, and an independent cohort replicated the association.

CDR3 length: 14 residues. V was pared by 5 bases and J by 5 bases, with 17 bases between. Amplification used 60 Vbeta primers and 13 Jbeta primers. Profiling relied on immunoSEQ multiplex PCR, and the TCRdb table lists in-frame clones only, not all of them. The data contain 180,000 or so clones, just under 80% of them singletons. This clone came up a few times. Its antigen is as yet unknown. The sample comprised PBMCs. The receptor was isolated from a female donor in good health and CMV-seronegative. This chain links TRBV5-3 with TRBJ2-7; a weak D match, TRBD1 (5 bases). TRBV5-3 is filed as an ORF, its function uncertain. The CDR3 sequence is CARSLDRINHEQYF. The CDR3 nucleotides are TGTGCCAGAAGTCTTGACAGAATTAACCACGAGCAGTACTTC.